This T cell receptor beta chain was sequenced for a study of blood T cell repertoires in COVID-19. Libraries were prepared by immunoSEQ multiplex PCR; TCRdb keeps only in-frame clonotypes and omits some of them. The sample holds 150,000 to 200,000 clones, 90% seen once. The origin of this receptor is a man in his sixties with active or convalescent COVID-19. The sequenced sample was peripheral blood.

The CDR3 DNA sequence: TGTGCCAGTAGTCAGGGGGCAACTAATGAAAAACTGTTTTTT. Its protein product is CASSQGATNEKLFF. This chain uses TRBV19 with TRBJ1-4; 7 bases agree with TRBD1. This CDR3 is built from 14 residues. With 5 bases clipped from V and 0 bases from J, the junction kept 0 bases outside the gene matches. Germline lookup yields CDR1 LNHDA and CDR2 SQIVND (reference sequence).